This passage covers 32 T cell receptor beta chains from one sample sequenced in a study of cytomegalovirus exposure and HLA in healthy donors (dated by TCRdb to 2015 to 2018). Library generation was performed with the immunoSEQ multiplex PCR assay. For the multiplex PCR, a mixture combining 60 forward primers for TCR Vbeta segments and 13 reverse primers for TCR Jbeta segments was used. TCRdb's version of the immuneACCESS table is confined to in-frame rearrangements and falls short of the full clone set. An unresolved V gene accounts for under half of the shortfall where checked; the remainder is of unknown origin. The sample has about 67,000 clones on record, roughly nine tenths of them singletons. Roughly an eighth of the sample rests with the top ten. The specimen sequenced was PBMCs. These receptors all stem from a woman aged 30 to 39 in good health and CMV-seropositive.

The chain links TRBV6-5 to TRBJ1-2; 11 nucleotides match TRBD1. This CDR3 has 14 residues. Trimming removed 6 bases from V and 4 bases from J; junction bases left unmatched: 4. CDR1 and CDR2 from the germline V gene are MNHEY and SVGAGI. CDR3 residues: CASSGQGARYGYTF. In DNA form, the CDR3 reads TGTGCCAGCAGCGGACAGGGGGCTCGCTATGGCTACACCTTC.

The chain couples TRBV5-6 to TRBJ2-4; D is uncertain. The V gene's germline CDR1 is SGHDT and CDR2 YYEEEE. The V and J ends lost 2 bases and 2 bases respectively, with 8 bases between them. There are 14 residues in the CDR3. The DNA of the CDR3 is TGTGCCAGCAGCTTATCCGGGTCCAAAAACATTCAGTACTTC. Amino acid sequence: CASSLSGSKNIQYF.

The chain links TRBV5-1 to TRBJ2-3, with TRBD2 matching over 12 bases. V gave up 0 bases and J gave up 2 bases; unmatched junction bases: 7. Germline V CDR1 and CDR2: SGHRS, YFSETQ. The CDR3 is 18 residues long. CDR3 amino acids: CASSLAPLAGGFTDTQYF. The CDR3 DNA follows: TGCGCCAGCAGCTTGGCCCCACTAGCGGGGGGATTCACAGATACGCAGTATTTT.

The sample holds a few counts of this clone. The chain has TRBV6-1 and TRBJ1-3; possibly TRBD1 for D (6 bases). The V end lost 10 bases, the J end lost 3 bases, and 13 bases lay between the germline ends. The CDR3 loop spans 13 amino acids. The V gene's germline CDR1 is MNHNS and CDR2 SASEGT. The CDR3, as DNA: TGTGCCAACCTAACAGGGCTTGGAAACACCATATATTTT. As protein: CANLTGLGNTIYF.

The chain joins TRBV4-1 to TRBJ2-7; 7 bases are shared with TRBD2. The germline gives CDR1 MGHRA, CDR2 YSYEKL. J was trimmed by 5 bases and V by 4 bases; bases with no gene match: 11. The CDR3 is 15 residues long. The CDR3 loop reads CASSPATGGSHEQYF. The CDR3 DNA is TGCGCCAGCAGCCCTGCGACCGGCGGGAGTCACGAGCAGTACTTC.

The CDR3 coding sequence is TGCGCCAGCCACGAGTCGGGGGACGTGTCTTTCTACGAGCAGTACTTC. Protein: CASHESGDVSFYEQYF. This chain connects TRBV5-1 to TRBJ2-7; TRBD2 is a possible D gene (6 bases). Germline CDR1 is SGHRS and CDR2 is YFSETQ. V was pared by 7 bases and J by 3 bases, with 23 bases between. The CDR3 covers 16 residues. The full variable domain, completed using reference TRBV5-1 and TRBJ2-7, is KAGVTQTPRYLIKTRGQQVTLSCSPISGHRSVSWYQQTPGQGLQFLFEYFSETQRNKGNFPGRFSGRQFSNSRSEMNVSTLELGDSALYLCASHESGDVSFYEQYFGPGTRLTVT.

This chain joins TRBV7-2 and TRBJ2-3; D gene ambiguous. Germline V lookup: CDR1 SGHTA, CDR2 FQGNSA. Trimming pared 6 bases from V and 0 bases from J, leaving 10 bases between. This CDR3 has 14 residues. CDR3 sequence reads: CASSRVGSTDTQYF. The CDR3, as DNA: TGTGCCAGCAGTCGGGTAGGCAGCACAGATACGCAGTATTTT.

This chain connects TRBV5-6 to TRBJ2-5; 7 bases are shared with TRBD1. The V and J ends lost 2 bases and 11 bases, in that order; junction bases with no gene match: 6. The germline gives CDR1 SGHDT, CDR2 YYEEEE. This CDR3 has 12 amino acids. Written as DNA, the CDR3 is TGTGCCAGCAGCTTCCGGGACAGCAGTCAGTACTTC. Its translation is CASSFRDSSQYF.

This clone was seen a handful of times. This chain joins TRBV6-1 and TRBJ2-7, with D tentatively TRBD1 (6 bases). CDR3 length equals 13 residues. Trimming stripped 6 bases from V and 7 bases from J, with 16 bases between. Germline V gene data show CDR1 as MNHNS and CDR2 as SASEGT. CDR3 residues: CASSVSYRVEQYF. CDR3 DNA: TGTGCCAGCAGCGTCTCTTACAGGGTGGAGCAGTACTTC.

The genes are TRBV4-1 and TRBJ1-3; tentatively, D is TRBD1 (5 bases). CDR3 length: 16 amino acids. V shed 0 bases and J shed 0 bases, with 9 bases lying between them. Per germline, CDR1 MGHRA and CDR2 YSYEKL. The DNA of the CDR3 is TGCGCCAGCAGCCAAGAGAAAAGGGGCTCTGGAAACACCATATATTTT. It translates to CASSQEKRGSGNTIYF.

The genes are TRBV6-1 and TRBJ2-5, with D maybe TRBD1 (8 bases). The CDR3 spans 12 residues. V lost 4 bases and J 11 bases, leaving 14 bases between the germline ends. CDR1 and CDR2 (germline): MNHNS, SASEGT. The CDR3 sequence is CASSGQGREQYF. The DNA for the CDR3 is TGTGCCAGCAGTGGACAGGGGCGGGAGCAGTACTTC.

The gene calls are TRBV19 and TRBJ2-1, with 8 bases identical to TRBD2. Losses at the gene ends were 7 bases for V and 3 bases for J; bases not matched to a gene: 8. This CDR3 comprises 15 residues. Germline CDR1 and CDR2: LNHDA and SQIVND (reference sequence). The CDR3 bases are TGTGCCAGTAACCCACGGGAGGGCCTCTACAATGAGCAGTTCTTC. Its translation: CASNPREGLYNEQFF.

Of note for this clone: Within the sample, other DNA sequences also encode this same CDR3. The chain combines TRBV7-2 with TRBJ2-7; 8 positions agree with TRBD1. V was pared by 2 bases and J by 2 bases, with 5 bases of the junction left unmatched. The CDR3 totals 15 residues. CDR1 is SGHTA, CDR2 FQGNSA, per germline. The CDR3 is CASSLFTGGTYEQYF. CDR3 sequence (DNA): TGTGCCAGCAGCTTATTTACAGGGGGGACCTACGAGCAGTACTTC.

The CDR3 sequence is CASSESSGGYYEQYF. The CDR3 DNA sequence: TGCGCCAGCAGTGAGTCCTCGGGAGGGTACTACGAGCAGTACTTC. The V call is TRBV10-2, the J call TRBJ2-7; TRBD2 matches at 8 bases. In germline, CDR1 is WSHSY, CDR2 SAAADI. V trimming: 0 bases; J trimming: 3 bases; junction bases outside the gene matches: 4. There are 15 residues in the CDR3.

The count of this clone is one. The CDR3 DNA reads TGTGCCAGCTCACACGGGACAGGGAACACTGAAGCTTTCTTT. The encoded protein is CASSHGTGNTEAFF. The chain carries TRBV18 and TRBJ1-1; 8 positions agree with TRBD1. The CDR3 sequence is 14 residues long. In germline, CDR1 is KGHSH, CDR2 LQKENI. V trimming: 4 bases; J trimming: 1 base; junction bases outside the gene matches: 2.

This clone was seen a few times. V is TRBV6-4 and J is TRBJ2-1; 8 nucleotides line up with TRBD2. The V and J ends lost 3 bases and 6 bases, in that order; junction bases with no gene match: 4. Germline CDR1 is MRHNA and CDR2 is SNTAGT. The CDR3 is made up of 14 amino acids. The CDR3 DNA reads TGTGCCAGCAGTGAAAGCGGGGGCTTCAATGAGCAGTTCTTC. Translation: CASSESGGFNEQFF.

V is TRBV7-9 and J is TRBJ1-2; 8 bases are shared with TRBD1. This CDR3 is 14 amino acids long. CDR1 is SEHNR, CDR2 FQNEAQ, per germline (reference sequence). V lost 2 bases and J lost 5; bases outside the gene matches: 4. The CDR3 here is CASSLSQGAYGYTF. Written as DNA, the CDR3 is TGTGCCAGCAGCTTAAGCCAGGGGGCTTATGGCTACACCTTC.

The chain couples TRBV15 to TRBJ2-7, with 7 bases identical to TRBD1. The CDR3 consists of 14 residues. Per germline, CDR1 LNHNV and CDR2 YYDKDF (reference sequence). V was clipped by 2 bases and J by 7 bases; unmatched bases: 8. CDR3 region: CATSRFGQAREQYF. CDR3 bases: TGTGCCACCAGCAGATTCGGACAGGCTAGGGAGCAGTACTTC.

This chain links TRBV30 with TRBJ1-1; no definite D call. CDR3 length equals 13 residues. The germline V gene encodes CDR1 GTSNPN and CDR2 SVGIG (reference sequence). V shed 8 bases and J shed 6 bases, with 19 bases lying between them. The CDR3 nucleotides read TGTGCCGGACTGAGAGGCTGGTATGCTGAAGCTTTCTTT. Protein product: CAGLRGWYAEAFF.

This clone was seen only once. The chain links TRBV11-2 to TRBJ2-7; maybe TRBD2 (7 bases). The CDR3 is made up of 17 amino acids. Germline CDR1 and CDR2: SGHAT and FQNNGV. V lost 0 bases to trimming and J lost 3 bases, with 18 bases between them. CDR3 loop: CASSLDLKGGGVYEQYF. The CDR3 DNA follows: TGTGCCAGCAGCTTAGATCTTAAAGGAGGGGGGGTCTACGAGCAGTACTTC. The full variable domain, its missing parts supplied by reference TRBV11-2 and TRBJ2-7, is EAGVAQSPRYKIIEKRQSVAFWCNPISGHATLYWYQQILGQGPKLLIQFQNNGVVDDSQLPKDRFSAERLKGVDSTLKIQPAKLEDSAVYLCASSLDLKGGGVYEQYFGPGTRLTVT.

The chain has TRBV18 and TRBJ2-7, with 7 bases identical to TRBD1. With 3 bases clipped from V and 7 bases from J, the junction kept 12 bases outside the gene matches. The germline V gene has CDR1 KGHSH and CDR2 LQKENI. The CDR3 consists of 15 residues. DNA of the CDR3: TGTGCCAGCTCACCCCAGGACAGGCCCACCCAAGAGCAGTACTTC. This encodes CASSPQDRPTQEQYF.

The CDR3 loop reads CASSSYKGADTGELFF. The CDR3 coding sequence is TGCGCCAGCAGCTCCTATAAGGGGGCGGACACCGGGGAGCTGTTTTTT. V is TRBV5-1 and J is TRBJ2-2, with 7 nucleotides matching TRBD1. The CDR3 runs 16 residues. Germline assignment: CDR1 SGHRS and CDR2 YFSETQ. J gave up 3 bases and V 3 bases, and 8 bases lay outside the gene matches.

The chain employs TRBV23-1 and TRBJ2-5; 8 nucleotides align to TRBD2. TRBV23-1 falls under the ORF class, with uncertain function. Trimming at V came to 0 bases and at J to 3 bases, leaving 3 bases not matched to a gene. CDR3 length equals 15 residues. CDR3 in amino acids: CASSQSPAGEETQYF. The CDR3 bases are TGCGCCAGCAGTCAATCGCCAGCGGGAGAAGAGACCCAGTACTTC.

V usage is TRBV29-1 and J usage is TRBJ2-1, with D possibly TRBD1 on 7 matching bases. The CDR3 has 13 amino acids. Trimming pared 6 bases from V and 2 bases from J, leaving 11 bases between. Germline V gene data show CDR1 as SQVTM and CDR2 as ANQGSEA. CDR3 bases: TGCAGCGTGGGGGGACAGACCTACAATGAGCAGTTCTTC. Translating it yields CSVGGQTYNEQFF.

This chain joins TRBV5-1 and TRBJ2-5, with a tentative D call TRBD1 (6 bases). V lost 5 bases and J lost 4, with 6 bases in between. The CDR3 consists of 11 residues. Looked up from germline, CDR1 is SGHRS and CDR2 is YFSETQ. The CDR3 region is CASRGGETQYF. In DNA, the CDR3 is TGCGCCAGCAGAGGGGGAGAGACCCAGTACTTC.

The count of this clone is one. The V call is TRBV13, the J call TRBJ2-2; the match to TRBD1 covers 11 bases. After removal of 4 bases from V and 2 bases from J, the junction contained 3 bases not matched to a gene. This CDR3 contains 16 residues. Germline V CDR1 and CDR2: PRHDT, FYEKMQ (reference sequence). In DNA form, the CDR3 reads TGTGCCAGCAGCTACGGACAGGGGGCAAACACCGGGGAGCTGTTTTTT. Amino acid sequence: CASSYGQGANTGELFF. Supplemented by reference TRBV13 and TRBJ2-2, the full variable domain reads AAGVIQSPRHLIKEKRETATLKCYPIPRHDTVYWYQQGPGQDPQFLISFYEKMQSDKGSIPDRFSAQQFSDYHSELNMSSLELGDSALYFCASSYGQGANTGELFFGEGSRLTVL.

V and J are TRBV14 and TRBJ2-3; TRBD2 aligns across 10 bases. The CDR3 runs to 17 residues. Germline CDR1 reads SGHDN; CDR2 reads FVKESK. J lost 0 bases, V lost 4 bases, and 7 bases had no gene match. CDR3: CASSRTSGRPSTDTQYF. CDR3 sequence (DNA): TGTGCCAGCAGCCGGACTAGCGGAAGACCTAGCACAGATACGCAGTATTTT.

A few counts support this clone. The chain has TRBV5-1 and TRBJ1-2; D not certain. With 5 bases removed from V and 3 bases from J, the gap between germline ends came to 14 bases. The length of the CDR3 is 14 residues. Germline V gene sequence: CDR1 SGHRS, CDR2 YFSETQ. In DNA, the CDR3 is TGCGCCAGCAGAAACCAGGTGACGGACTATGGCTACACCTTC. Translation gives CASRNQVTDYGYTF.

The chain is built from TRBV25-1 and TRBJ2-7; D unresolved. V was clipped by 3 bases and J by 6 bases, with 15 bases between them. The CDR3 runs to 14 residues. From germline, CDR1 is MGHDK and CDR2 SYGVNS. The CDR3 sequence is CASSEGGEKLEQYF. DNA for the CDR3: TGTGCCAGCAGTGAGGGTGGAGAGAAACTCGAGCAGTACTTC.

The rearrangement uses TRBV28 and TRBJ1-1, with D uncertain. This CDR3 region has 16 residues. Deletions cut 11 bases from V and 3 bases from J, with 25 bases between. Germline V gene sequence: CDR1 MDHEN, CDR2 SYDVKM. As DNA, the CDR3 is TGTGCCGCGGGAGAAGGCGGGAAGGGAATTTACACTGAAGCTTTCTTT. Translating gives CAAGEGGKGIYTEAFF.

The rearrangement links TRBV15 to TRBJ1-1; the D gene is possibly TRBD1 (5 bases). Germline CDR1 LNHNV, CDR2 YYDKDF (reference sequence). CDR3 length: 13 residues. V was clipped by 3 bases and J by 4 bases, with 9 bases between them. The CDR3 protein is CATSSRQFTEAFF. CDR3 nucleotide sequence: TGTGCCACCAGCAGTAGACAGTTCACTGAAGCTTTCTTT.

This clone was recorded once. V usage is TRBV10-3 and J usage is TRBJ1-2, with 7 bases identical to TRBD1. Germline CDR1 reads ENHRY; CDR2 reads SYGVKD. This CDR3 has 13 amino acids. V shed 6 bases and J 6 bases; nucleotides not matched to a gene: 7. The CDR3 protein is CAIREKGADGYTF. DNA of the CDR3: TGTGCCATCAGAGAGAAGGGGGCTGATGGCTACACCTTC.